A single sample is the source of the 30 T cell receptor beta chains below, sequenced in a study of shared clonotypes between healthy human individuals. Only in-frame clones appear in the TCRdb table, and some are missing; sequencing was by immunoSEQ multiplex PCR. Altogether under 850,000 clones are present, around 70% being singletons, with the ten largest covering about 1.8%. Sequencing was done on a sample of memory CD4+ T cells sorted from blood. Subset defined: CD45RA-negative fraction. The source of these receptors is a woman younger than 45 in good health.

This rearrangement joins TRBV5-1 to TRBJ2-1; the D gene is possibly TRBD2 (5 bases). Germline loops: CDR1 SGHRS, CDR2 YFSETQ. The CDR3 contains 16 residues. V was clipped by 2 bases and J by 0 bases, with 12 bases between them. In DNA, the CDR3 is TGCGCCAGCAGCTTTAATGCGAGGGTCTCCTACAATGAGCAGTTCTTC. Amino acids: CASSFNARVSYNEQFF.

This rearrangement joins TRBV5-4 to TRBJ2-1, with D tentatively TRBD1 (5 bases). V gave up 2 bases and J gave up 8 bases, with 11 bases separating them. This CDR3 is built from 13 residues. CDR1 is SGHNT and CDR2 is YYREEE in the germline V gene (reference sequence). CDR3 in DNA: TGTGCCAGCAGCTTTGGGCAGGGCGATGAGCAGTTCTTC. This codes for CASSFGQGDEQFF.

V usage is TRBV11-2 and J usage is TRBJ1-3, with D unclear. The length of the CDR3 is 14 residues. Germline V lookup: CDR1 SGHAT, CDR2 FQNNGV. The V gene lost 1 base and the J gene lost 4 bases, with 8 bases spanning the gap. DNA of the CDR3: TGTGCCAGCAGCTTAGGTTTGGACGGAAACACCATATATTTT. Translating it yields CASSLGLDGNTIYF.

The CDR3, as DNA: TGCAGCGTTGAAGCGGACGGGCCAGGGACAGATACGCAGTATTTT. Translated: CSVEADGPGTDTQYF. The chain joins TRBV29-1 to TRBJ2-3; possibly TRBD1 for D (5 bases). The CDR3 has 15 residues. Looked up from germline, CDR1 is SQVTM and CDR2 is ANQGSEA. Trimming removed 1 base at V and 3 bases at J, with 14 bases between.

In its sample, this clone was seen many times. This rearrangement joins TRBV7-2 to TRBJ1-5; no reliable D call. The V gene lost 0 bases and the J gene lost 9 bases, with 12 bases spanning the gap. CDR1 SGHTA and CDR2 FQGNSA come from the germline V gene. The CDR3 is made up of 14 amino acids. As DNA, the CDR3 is TGTGCCAGCAGCTTAGCGCTTTCAGAGCGGCCCCAGCATTTT. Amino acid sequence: CASSLALSERPQHF.

The CDR3 DNA reads TGTGCCAGTAGTCTCCGAGGCCCCGGGGCCAACGTCCTGACTTTC. It codes for CASSLRGPGANVLTF. The V gene is TRBV19, the J gene TRBJ2-6; D unresolved. The CDR3 extends over 15 amino acids. Trimming took 5 bases from V and 4 from J, leaving 12 bases between them. From germline, CDR1 is LNHDA and CDR2 SQIVND (reference sequence).

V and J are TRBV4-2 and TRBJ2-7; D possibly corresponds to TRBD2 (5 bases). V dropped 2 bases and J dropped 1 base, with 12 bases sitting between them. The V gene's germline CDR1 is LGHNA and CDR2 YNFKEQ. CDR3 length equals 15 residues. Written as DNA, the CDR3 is TGTGCCAGCAGCCAATCGAGGGTCTCTTCCTACGAGCAGTACTTC. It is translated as CASSQSRVSSYEQYF.

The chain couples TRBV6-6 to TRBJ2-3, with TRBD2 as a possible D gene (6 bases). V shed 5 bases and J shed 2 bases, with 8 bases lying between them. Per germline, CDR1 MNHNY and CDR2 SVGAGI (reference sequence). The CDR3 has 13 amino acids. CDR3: CASSASVTDTQYF. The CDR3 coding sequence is TGTGCCAGCAGTGCTAGCGTCACAGATACGCAGTATTTT.

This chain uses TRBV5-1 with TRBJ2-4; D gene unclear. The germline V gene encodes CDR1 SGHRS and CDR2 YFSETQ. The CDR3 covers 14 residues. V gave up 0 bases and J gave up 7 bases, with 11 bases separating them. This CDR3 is CASSLGTLSNIQYF. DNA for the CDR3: TGCGCCAGCAGCTTGGGGACCCTGTCCAACATTCAGTACTTC.

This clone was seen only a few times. The CDR3 protein is CASSPEAFF. The CDR3 DNA reads TGTGCCAGCAGCCCAGAAGCTTTCTTT. The V call is TRBV21-1, the J call TRBJ1-1; the D call of TRBD1 is as the table states it, not checked on the DNA. TRBV21-1 is given as a pseudogene. The CDR3 length is 9 residues.

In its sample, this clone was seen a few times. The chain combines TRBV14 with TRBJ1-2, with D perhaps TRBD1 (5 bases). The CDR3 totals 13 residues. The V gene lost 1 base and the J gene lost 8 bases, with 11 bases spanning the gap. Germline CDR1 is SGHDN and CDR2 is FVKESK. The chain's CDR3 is CASSQGLGRGYTF. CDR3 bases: TGTGCCAGCAGCCAAGGCCTGGGACGAGGCTACACCTTC.

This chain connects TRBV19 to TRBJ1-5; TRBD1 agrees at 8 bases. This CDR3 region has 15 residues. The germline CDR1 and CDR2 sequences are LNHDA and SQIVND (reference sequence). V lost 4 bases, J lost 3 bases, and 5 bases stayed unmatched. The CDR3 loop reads CASSKETGVNQPQHF. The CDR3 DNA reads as TGTGCCAGTAGTAAGGAGACAGGGGTCAATCAGCCCCAGCATTTT.

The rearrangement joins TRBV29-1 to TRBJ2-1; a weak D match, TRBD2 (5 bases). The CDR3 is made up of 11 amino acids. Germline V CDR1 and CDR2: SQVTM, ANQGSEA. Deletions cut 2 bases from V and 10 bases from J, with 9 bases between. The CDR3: CSVELAREQFF. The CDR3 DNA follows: TGCAGCGTTGAACTAGCCAGGGAGCAGTTCTTC.

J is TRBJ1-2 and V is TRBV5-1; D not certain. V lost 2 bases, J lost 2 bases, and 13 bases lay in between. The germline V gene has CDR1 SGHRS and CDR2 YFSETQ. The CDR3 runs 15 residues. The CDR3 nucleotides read TGCGCCAGCAGCTTAGCCCCCCTAAACAACTATGGCTACACCTTC. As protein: CASSLAPLNNYGYTF. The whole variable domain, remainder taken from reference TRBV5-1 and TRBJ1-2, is KAGVTQTPRYLIKTRGQQVTLSCSPISGHRSVSWYQQTPGQGLQFLFEYFSETQRNKGNFPGRFSGRQFSNSRSEMNVSTLELGDSALYLCASSLAPLNNYGYTFGSGTRLTVV.

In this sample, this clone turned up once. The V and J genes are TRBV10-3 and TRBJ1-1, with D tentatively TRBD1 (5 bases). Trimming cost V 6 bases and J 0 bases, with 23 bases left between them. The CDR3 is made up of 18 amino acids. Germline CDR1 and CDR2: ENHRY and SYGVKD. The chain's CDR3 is CAIRDIGAEASMNTEAFF. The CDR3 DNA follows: TGTGCCATCAGAGACATTGGGGCCGAGGCCTCAATGAACACTGAAGCTTTCTTT.

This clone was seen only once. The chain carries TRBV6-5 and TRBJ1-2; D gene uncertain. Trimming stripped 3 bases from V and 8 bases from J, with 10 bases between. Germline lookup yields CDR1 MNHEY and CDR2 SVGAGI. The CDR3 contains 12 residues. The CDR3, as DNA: TGTGCCAGCAGTTATAGGGTCTGGGGCTACACCTTC. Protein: CASSYRVWGYTF.

CDR3 bases: TGTGCCAGCAGTTACTCGTTCCTAGCGGACAATGAGCAGTTCTTC. It codes for CASSYSFLADNEQFF. V gene TRBV6-5 combines with J gene TRBJ2-1, with TRBD2 matching 7 bases. From germline, CDR1 is MNHEY and CDR2 SVGAGI. The CDR3 length is 15 residues. With 0 bases clipped from V and 5 bases from J, the junction kept 4 bases outside the gene matches.

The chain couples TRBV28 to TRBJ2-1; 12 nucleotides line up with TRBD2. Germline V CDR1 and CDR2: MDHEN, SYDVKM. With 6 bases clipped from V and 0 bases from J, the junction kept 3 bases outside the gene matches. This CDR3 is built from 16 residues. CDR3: CASRETSGSSYNEQFF. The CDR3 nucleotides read TGTGCCAGCAGGGAGACTAGCGGGAGCTCCTACAATGAGCAGTTCTTC.

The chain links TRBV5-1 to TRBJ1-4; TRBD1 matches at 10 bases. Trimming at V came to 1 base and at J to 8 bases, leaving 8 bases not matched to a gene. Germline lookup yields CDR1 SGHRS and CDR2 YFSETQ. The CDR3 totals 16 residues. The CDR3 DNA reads TGCGCCAGCAGCTTGTTTGGGACAGGGGAAATGGAAAAACTGTTTTTT. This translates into CASSLFGTGEMEKLFF.

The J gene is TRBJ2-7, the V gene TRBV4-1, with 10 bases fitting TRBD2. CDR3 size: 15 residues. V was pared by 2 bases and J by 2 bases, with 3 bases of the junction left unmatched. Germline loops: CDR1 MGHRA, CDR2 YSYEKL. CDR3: CASSQSGLATYEQYF. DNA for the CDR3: TGCGCCAGCAGCCAATCGGGACTAGCGACCTACGAGCAGTACTTC.

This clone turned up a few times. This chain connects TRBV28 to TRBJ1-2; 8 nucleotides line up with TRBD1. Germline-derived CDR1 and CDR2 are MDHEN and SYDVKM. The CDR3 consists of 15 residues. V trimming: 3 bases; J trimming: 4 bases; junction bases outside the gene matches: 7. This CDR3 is CASSFSKQGGYGYTF. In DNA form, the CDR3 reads TGTGCCAGCAGTTTCTCCAAACAGGGGGGCTATGGCTACACCTTC.

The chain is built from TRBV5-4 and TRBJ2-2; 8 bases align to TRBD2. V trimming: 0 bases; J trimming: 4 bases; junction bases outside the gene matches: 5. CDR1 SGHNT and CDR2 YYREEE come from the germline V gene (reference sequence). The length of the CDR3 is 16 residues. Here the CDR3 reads CASSLDGRALTGELFF. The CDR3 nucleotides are TGTGCCAGCAGCTTGGACGGGAGGGCCCTCACCGGGGAGCTGTTTTTT. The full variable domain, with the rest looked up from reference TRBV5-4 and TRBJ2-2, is ETGVTQSPTHLIKTRGQQVTLRCSSQSGHNTVSWYQQALGQGPQFIFQYYREEENGRGNFPPRFSGLQFPNYSSELNVNALELDDSALYLCASSLDGRALTGELFFGEGSRLTVL.

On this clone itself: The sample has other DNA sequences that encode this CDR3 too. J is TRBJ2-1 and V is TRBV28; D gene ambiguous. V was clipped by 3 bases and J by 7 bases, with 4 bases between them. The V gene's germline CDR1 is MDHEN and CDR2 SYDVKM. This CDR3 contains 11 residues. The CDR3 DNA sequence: TGTGCCAGCAGTTTTCGGAATGAGCAGTTCTTC. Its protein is CASSFRNEQFF.

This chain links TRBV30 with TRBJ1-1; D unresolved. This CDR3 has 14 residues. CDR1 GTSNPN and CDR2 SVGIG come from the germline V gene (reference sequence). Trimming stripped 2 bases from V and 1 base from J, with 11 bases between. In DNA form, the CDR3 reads TGTGCCTGGAGTCTCGGGTTAGGGAACACTGAAGCTTTCTTT. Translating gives CAWSLGLGNTEAFF.

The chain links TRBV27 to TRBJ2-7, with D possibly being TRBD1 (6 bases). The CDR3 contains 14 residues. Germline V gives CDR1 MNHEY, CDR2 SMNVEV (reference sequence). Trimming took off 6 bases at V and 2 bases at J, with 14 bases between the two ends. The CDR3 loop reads CASRNPGHPYEQYF. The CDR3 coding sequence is TGTGCCAGCAGGAATCCGGGACACCCCTACGAGCAGTACTTC.

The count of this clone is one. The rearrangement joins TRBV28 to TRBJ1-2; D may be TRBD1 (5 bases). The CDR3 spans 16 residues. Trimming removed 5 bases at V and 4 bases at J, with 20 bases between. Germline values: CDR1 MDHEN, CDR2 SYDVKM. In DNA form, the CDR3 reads TGTGCCAGCAGTATCCAGGGAAAAGCCGACGTCTATGGCTACACCTTC. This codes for CASSIQGKADVYGYTF.

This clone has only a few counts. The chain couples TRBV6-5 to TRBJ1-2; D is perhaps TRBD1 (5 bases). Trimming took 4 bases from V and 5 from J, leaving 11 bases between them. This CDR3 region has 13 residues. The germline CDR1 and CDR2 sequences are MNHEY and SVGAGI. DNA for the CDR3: TGTGCCAGCAGTTCCGGGACGCAGTATGGCTACACCTTC. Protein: CASSSGTQYGYTF.

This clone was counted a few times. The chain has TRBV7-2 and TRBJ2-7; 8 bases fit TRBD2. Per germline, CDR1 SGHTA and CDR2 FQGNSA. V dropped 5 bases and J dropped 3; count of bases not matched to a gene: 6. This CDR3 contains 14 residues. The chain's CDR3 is CASSASGSRYEQYF. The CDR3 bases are TGTGCCAGCAGCGCCAGCGGGAGCCGCTACGAGCAGTACTTC. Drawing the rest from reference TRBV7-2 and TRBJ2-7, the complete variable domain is GAGVSQSPSNKVTEKGKDVELRCDPISGHTALYWYRQSLGQGLEFLIYFQGNSAPDKSGLPSDRFSAERTGGSVSTLTIQRTQQEDSAVYLCASSASGSRYEQYFGPGTRLTVT.

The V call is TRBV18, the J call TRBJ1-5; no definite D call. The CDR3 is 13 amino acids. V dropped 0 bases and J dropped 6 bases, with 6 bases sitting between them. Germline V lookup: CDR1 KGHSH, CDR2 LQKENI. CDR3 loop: CASSPPSSQPQHF. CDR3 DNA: TGTGCCAGCTCACCACCGTCTTCTCAGCCCCAGCATTTT.

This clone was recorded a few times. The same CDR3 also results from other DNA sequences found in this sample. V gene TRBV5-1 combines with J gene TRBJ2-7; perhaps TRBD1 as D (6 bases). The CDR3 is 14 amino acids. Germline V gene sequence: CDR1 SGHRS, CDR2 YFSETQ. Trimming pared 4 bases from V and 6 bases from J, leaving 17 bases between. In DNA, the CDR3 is TGCGCCAGCAGCCCCGGGACAACTACGGGCGAGCAGTACTTC. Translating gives CASSPGTTTGEQYF.